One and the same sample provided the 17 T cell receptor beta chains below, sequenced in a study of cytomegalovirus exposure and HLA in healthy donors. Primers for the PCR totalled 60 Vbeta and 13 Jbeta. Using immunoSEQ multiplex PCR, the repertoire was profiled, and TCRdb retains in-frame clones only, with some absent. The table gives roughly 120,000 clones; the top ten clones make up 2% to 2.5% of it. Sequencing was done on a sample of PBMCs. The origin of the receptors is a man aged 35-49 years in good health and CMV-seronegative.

The CDR3: CASSPGQANQPQHF. The CDR3 nucleotides read TGTGCCAGCAGTCCGGGACAGGCCAATCAGCCCCAGCATTTT. V and J are TRBV6-5 and TRBJ1-5; 8 bases line up with TRBD1. The germline V gene has CDR1 MNHEY and CDR2 SVGAGI. This CDR3 has 14 amino acids. V lost 5 bases to trimming and J lost 3 bases; unmatched junction nucleotides: 3.

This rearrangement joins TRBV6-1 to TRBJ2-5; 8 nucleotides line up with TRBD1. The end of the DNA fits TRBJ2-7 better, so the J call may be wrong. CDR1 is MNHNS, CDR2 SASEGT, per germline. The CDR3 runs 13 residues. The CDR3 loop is CASAGTGLYEQYF. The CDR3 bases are TGTGCCAGCGCCGGGACAGGCCTCTACGAGCAGTACTTC.

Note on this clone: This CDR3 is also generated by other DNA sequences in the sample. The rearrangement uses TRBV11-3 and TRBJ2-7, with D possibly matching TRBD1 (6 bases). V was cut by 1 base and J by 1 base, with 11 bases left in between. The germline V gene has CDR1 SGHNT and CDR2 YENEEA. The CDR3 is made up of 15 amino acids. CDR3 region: CASSLVGTPSYEQYF. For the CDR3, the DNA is TGTGCCAGCAGCTTAGTCGGGACACCTTCCTACGAGCAGTACTTC.

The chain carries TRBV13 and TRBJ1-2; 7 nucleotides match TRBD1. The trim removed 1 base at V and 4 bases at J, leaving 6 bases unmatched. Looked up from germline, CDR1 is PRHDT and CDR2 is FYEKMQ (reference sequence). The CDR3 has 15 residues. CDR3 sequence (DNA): TGTGCCAGCAGCTTAGATAGGGGGCTCTTCTATGGCTACACCTTC. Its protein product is CASSLDRGLFYGYTF. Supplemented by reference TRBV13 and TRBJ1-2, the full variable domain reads AAGVIQSPRHLIKEKRETATLKCYPIPRHDTVYWYQQGPGQDPQFLISFYEKMQSDKGSIPDRFSAQQFSDYHSELNMSSLELGDSALYFCASSLDRGLFYGYTFGSGTRLTVV.

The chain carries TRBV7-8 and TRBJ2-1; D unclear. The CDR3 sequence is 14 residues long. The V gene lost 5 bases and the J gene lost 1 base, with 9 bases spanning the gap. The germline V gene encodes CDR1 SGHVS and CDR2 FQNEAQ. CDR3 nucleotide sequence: TGTGCCAGCAGCCCAGTAAGATCCTACAATGAGCAGTTCTTC. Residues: CASSPVRSYNEQFF.

The CDR3 loop is CASSETGGFGYTF. In DNA form, the CDR3 reads TGTGCCAGTAGCGAGACAGGGGGCTTTGGCTACACCTTC. V is TRBV19 and J is TRBJ1-2, with TRBD1 matching 10 bases. The germline CDR1 and CDR2 sequences are LNHDA and SQIVND (reference sequence). V trimming: 6 bases; J trimming: 7 bases; junction bases outside the gene matches: 5. The CDR3 has 13 amino acids.

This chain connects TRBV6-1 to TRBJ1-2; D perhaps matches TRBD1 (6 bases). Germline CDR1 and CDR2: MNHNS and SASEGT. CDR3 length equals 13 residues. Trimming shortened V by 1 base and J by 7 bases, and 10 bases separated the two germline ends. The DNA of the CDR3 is TGTGCCAGCAGTGAAGAATTCAGGGGTGGCTACACCTTC. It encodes CASSEEFRGGYTF.

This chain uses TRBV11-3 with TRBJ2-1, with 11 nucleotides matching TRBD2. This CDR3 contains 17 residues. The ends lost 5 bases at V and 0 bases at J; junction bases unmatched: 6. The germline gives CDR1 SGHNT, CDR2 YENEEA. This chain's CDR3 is CASSTGTSGSSYNEQFF. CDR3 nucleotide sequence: TGTGCCAGCAGCACTGGGACTAGCGGAAGCTCCTACAATGAGCAGTTCTTC.

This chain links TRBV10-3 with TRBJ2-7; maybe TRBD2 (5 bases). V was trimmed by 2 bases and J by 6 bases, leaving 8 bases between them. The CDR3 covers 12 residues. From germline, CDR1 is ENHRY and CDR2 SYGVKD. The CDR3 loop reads CAISEQGSEQYF. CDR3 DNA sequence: TGTGCCATCAGTGAGCAAGGGAGCGAGCAGTACTTC.

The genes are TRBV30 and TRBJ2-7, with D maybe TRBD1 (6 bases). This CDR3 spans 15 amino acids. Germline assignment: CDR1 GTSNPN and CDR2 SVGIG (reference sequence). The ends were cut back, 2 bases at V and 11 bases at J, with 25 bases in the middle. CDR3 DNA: TGTGCCTGGAGTCTAGTCAAGGCTGAGACAGGCAAGAAGTACTTC. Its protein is CAWSLVKAETGKKYF.

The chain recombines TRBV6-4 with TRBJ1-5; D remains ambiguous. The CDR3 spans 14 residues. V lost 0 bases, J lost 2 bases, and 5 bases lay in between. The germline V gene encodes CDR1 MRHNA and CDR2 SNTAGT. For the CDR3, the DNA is TGTGCCAGCAGTGACTCCTCAGGCAATCAGCCCCAGCATTTT. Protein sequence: CASSDSSGNQPQHF.

CDR3 protein: CASSEEMQGGTGELFF. The CDR3 DNA reads TGTGCCAGCAGTGAAGAGATGCAGGGAGGGACCGGGGAGCTGTTTTTT. The V gene is TRBV2, the J gene TRBJ2-2; 7 bases align to TRBD2. V shed 1 base, J shed 5 bases, and the junction held 7 bases outside the gene matches. CDR3 length equals 16 residues. Germline loops: CDR1 SNHLY, CDR2 FYNNEI.

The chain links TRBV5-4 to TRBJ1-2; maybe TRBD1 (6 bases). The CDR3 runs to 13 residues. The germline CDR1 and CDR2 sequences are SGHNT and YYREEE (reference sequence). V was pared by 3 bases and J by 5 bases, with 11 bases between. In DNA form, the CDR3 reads TGTGCCAGCAGCTCTGACAGGATGTATGGCTACACCTTC. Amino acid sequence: CASSSDRMYGYTF.

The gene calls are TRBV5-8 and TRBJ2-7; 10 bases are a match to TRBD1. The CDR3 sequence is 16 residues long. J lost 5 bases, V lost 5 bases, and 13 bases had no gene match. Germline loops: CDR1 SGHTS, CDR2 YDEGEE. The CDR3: CASRTRGGQGFHEQYF. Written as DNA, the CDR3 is TGTGCCAGCAGAACCCGTGGGGGACAGGGGTTCCACGAGCAGTACTTC.

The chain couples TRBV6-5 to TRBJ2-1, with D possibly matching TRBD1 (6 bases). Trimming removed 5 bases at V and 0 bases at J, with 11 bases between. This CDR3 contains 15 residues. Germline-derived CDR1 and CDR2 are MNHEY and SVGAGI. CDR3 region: CASSRDKYSYNEQFF. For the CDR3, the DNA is TGTGCCAGCAGTCGGGACAAGTACTCCTACAATGAGCAGTTCTTC.

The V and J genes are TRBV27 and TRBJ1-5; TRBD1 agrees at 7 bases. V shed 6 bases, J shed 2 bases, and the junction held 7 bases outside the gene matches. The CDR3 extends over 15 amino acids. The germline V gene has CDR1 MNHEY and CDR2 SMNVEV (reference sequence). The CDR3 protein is CASRKDRVGNQPQHF. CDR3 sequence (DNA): TGTGCCAGCAGAAAAGACAGGGTGGGCAATCAGCCCCAGCATTTT.

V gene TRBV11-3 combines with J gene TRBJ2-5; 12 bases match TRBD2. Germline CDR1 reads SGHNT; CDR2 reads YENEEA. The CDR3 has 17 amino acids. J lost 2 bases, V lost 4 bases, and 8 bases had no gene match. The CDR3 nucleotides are TGTGCCAGCAGCTCCGGACTAGCGGGAAGAGTACAAGAGACCCAGTACTTC. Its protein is CASSSGLAGRVQETQYF.